This TCR beta chain was recovered during a study of OX40 agonist ivuxolimab in advanced cancers. Trimming removed 6 bases from V and 2 bases from J, with 11 bases in between. Germline values: CDR1 KGHSH, CDR2 LQKENI. The CDR3 extends over 15 amino acids. Profiling relied on immunoSEQ multiplex PCR, and the TCRdb table lists in-frame clones only, not all of them. The table records around 80,000 clones, about 90% of them present only once. The TCR sequence derives from an adult with an advanced solid tumor such as melanoma, head and neck, liver or kidney cancer. This specimen was CD4+ or CD8+ T cells sorted from blood, taken in a trial of the OX40 agonist ivuxolimab. The chain is built from TRBV18 and TRBJ2-6; perhaps TRBD1 as D (6 bases). CDR3 sequence (DNA): TGTGCCAGCTCGACCAGGGGAGCTGGGGCCAACGTCCTGACTTTC. Its protein product is CASSTRGAGANVLTF.